This T cell receptor (beta chain) was documented in a study of immune characterization of retroperitoneal liposarcoma. This clonotype turned up a few times. This CDR3 is 15 amino acids long. Germline CDR1 is SGHVS and CDR2 is FQNEAQ. V shed 5 bases and J shed 10 bases, with 21 bases lying between them. TCRdb passed the PCR reads through MiXCR, listing each CDR3 protein once. The sample includes 10,000 or so distinct CDR3 sequences, 25% to 35% of them seen just once. The chain links TRBV7-8 to TRBJ2-1; D possibly corresponds to TRBD1 (6 bases). Sequenced: tumor tissue. This TCR was recovered from a male donor with retroperitoneal liposarcoma. CDR3: CASSRGRGPFYEQFF. The CDR3 region has the DNA TGTGCCAGCAGCCGGGGCAGGGGACCCTTCTACGAGCAGTTCTTC. The variable domain in full, completed from reference TRBV7-8 and TRBJ2-1, reads GAGVSQSPRYKVAKRGQDVALRCDPISGHVSLFWYQQALGQGPEFLTYFQNEAQLDKSGLPSDRFFAERPEGSVSTLKIQRTQQEDSAVYLCASSRGRGPFYEQFFGPGTRLTVL.